This is a list of T cell receptor beta chains from one sample in a study of blood T cell repertoires in COVID-19. The data were produced by immunoSEQ multiplex PCR, yet TCRdb's version contains in-frame clones alone and is incomplete. Altogether some 410,000 clones are present, roughly 90% being singletons, with the ten largest covering approximately 0.96%. What was sequenced was PBMCs or T cells enriched from blood (not recorded which). The receptors were gathered from a woman aged 25 to 45 with acute COVID-19. The CDR3 runs from the conserved cysteine through the conserved F or W. D genes are given only for firm matches. Clone sizes are given selectively: once, few, many, or a class where the clone is expanded.

v_call	clone_size	j_call	d_call	cdr3_aa	cdr3_nt
TRBV6-2/TRBV6-3	NA	TRBJ2-2	NA	CASSLRGGTGELFF	TGTGCCAGCAGTTTGCGGGGTGGAACCGGGGAGCTGTTTTTT
TRBV30	NA	TRBJ1-1	TRBD1	CAWSGTGLARTEAFF	TGTGCCTGGAGTGGGACAGGGCTGGCGAGGACTGAAGCTTTCTTT
TRBV18	NA	TRBJ2-7	TRBD1	CASSPGDRGGYEQYF	TGTGCCAGCTCACCAGGTGACAGGGGTGGTTACGAGCAGTACTTC
TRBV3-1/TRBV3-2	NA	TRBJ1-2	NA	CASSQGSLGVYGYTF	TGTGCCAGCAGCCAAGGGAGCTTGGGAGTCTATGGCTACACCTTC
TRBV2	NA	TRBJ1-2	TRBD1	CASSEDRGIDYGYTF	TGTGCCAGCAGTGAGGACAGGGGAATAGACTATGGCTACACCTTC
TRBV7-2	NA	TRBJ1-6	TRBD1	CASSLTRGRNSPLHF	TGTGCCAGCAGCTTAACCAGGGGGCGTAATTCACCCCTCCACTTT
TRBV6-5	NA	TRBJ1-2	NA	CASSQSGQNYGYTF	TGTGCCAGCAGTCAATCAGGACAGAACTATGGCTACACCTTC
TRBV25-1	NA	TRBJ2-7	NA	CASRSDSHYEQYF	TGTGCCAGCAGATCCGACAGTCACTACGAGCAGTACTTC
TRBV4-1	NA	TRBJ2-7	NA	CASSRQTDPAYEQYF	TGCGCCAGCAGCCGACAGACAGACCCTGCCTACGAGCAGTACTTC
TRBV7-9	NA	TRBJ2-7	NA	CASSPSKDSSYEQYF	TGTGCCAGCAGCCCATCAAAGGACAGCTCCTACGAGCAGTACTTC
TRBV20-1	NA	TRBJ1-5	NA	CSASRGEQPQHF	TGCAGTGCTAGTCGAGGAGAGCAGCCCCAGCATTTT
TRBV21-1	NA	TRBJ2-7	NA	CASSKVSQVYEQYF	TGTGCCAGCAGCAAAGTCTCCCAGGTCTACGAGCAGTACTTC
TRBV19	once	TRBJ2-7	NA	CASRDGQGGYEQYF	TGTGCCAGTAGGGACGGGCAGGGGGGCTACGAGCAGTACTTC
TRBV7-2	NA	TRBJ2-1	TRBD1	CASSQHRGRVSHNEQFF	TGTGCCAGCAGCCAGCACAGGGGGCGGGTTTCCCACAATGAGCAGTTCTTC
TRBV7-2	NA	TRBJ1-2	TRBD1	CASSLIGDREDGYTF	TGTGCCAGCAGCTTAATTGGGGACAGGGAAGATGGCTACACCTTC
TRBV15	NA	TRBJ2-7	TRBD2	CATSRGFGLAASLEQYF	TGTGCCACCAGCAGAGGATTCGGACTAGCGGCTTCCCTCGAGCAGTACTTC
TRBV5-1	NA	TRBJ1-5	TRBD1	CASSYGQGDQPQHF	TGCGCCAGCAGCTATGGACAGGGGGATCAGCCCCAGCATTTT
TRBV30	NA	TRBJ2-1	TRBD2	CAWSAGSSGGEQFF	TGTGCCTGGAGTGCCGGTTCTAGCGGGGGTGAGCAGTTCTTC
TRBV5-6	NA	TRBJ2-3	TRBD2	CASTKDAGGRTDTQYF	TGTGCCAGCACCAAGGACGCGGGGGGCCGCACAGATACGCAGTATTTT
TRBV10-3	NA	TRBJ1-3	TRBD1	CAISFPGQGAGNTIYF	TGTGCCATCAGTTTTCCTGGACAGGGTGCTGGAAACACCATATATTTT
TRBV5-6	NA	TRBJ2-7	NA	CASSLVDEQYF	TGTGCCAGCAGCTTGGTCGACGAGCAGTACTTC
TRBV6-5	NA	TRBJ1-1	NA	CATSGMDTEAFF	TGTGCCACCAGCGGGATGGACACTGAAGCTTTCTTT
TRBV5-1	NA	TRBJ1-1	NA	CASSPRQMNTEAFF	TGCGCCAGCAGCCCCCGACAGATGAACACTGAAGCTTTCTTT
TRBV7-3	NA	TRBJ1-1	NA	CASSLNRLNTEAFF	TGTGCCAGCAGCTTAAACAGATTGAACACTGAAGCTTTCTTT
TRBV5-1	few	TRBJ1-2	NA	CASSSTAGVNYGYTF	TGCGCCAGCAGCTCGACGGCAGGGGTAAACTATGGCTACACCTTC
TRBV9	few	TRBJ1-1	NA	CASSPLKEGPEAFF	TGTGCCAGCAGCCCATTGAAGGAGGGGCCTGAAGCTTTCTTT
TRBV5-1	NA	TRBJ1-3	TRBD1	CASSLGTVKGNTIYF	TGCGCCAGCAGCTTAGGGACAGTTAAGGGAAACACCATATATTTT
TRBV12-5	once	TRBJ2-7	NA	CASGQETPGGEQYF	TGTGCTAGTGGTCAAGAGACCCCTGGGGGGGAGCAGTACTTC
TRBV4-1	NA	TRBJ1-6	TRBD1	CASSQGDSFTSPLHF	TGCGCCAGCAGCCAAGGGGACAGCTTTACCTCACCCCTCCACTTT
TRBV5-1	NA	TRBJ2-7	TRBD2	CASSLVLAGDLYEQYF	TGCGCCAGCAGCTTGGTGCTAGCGGGGGATCTGTACGAGCAGTACTTC
TRBV9	NA	TRBJ1-5	NA	CASSVGQGNQPQHF	TGTGCCAGCAGCGTAGGACAGGGCAATCAGCCCCAGCATTTT
TRBV7-3	once	TRBJ1-4	TRBD1	CASSPGRQGAFREKLFF	TGTGCCAGCAGCCCCGGGAGACAGGGGGCCTTTCGCGAAAAACTGTTTTTT
TRBV5-1	NA	TRBJ1-2	NA	CASSLETANYGYTF	TGCGCCAGCAGCTTGGAAACAGCTAACTATGGCTACACCTTC
TRBV11-3	once	TRBJ1-6	NA	CASSLDPGSPLHF	TGTGCCAGCAGCTTAGATCCAGGTTCACCCCTCCACTTT
TRBV29-1	NA	TRBJ2-1	NA	CSVVSGSYNEQFF	TGCAGCGTTGTGTCGGGGTCCTACAATGAGCAGTTCTTC
TRBV10-2	NA	TRBJ1-1	TRBD1	CASTGQGWGTEAFF	TGCGCCAGCACCGGACAGGGATGGGGCACTGAAGCTTTCTTT
TRBV18	NA	TRBJ2-7	TRBD1	CASSLPGQSSYEQYF	TGTGCCAGCTCACTGCCGGGACAGAGCTCCTACGAGCAGTACTTC
TRBV5-1	NA	TRBJ2-7	TRBD2	CASSLTSGPYEQYF	TGCGCCAGCAGCTTGACTAGCGGACCCTACGAGCAGTACTTC